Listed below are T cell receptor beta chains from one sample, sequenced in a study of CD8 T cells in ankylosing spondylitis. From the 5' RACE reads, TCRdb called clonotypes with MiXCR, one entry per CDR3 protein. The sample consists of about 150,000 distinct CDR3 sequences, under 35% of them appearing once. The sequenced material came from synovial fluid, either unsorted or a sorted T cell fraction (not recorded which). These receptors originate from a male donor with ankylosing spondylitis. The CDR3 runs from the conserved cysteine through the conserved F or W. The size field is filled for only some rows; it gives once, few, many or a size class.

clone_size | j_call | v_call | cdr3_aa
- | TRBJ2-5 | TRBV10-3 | CATTEGGTQYF
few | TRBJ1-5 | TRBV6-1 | CATAPGTVYRPQHF
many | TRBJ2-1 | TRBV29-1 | CSVELMGIHNEQFF
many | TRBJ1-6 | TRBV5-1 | CASSLDQGNSPLHF
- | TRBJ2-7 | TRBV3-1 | CASSPAPLGEQYF
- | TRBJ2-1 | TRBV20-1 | CTPAASNEQFF
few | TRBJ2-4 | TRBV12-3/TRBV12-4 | CASSLLGNQGNIQYF
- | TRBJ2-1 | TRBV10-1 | CASSDPGLGINEQFF
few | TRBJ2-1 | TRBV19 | CASRGLAGGTYNEQFF
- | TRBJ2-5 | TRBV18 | CASSLGTWETQYF
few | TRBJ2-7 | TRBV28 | CASRGTPSYEQYF
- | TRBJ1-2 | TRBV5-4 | CASSSKVGYGYTF
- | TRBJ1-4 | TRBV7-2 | CASSLGRQGGEKLFF
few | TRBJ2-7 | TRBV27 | CASSLWFDRERIYEQYF
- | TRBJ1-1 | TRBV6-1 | CASRVGDLPIGAFF
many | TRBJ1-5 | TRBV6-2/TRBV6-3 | CASTWGSSFNQPQHF
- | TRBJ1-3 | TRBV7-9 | CASSDPSGNTIYF
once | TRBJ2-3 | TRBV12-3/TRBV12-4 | CASSPTGRADTQYF
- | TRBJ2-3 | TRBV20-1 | CSASIGLAGSTDTQYF
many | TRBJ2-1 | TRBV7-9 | CASSPWTLNEQFF
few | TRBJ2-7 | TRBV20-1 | CSARRGGSTTYEQYF
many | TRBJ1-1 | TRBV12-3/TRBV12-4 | CASSFSGRGAFF
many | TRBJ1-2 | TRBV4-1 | CASSQDQDYGYTF
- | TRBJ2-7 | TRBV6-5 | CASSYSWTSHEQYF
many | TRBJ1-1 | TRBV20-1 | CSARRGGKTEAFF
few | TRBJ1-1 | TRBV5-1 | CASRRQSVGSNTEAFF